This record looks at one T cell receptor beta chain sequence and its context. Its antigen is still unknown. TCRdb redid the calling of the multiplex PCR reads with MiXCR, one entry per CDR3 protein. Among about 200,000 distinct CDR3 sequences listed, around 29% were seen once. The sample comes from a study of breast tumors, draining lymph nodes, adjacent tissues. Study-wide results and caveats: The data were judged consistent with most tumor T cells coming from lymph node and expanding in tumor.

V lost 7 bases and J 11 bases, leaving 23 bases between the germline ends. The CDR3 totals 14 residues. In germline, CDR1 is MNHNS, CDR2 SASEGT. The lymph nodes were axillary draining lymph nodes from breast cancer patients. Sequenced sample: axillary lymph node tissue. The TCR sequence derives from a female donor with breast cancer. Some clones in this sample may be carry-over from other donors' samples. V usage is TRBV6-1 and J usage is TRBJ1-1; D is uncertain. This CDR3 reads CASKQDSSAIGAFF. The CDR3 region has the DNA TGTGCCAGCAAGCAGGACTCAAGCGCCATTGGGGCTTTCTTT.